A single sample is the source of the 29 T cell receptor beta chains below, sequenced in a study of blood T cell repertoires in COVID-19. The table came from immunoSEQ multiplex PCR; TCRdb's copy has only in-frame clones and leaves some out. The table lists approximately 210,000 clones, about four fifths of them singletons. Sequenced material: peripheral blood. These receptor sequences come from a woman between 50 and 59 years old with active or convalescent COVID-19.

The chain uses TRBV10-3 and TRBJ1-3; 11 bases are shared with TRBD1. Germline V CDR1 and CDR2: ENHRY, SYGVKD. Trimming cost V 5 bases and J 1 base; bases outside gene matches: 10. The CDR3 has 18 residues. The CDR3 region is CAISRPGTGGVSGNTIYF. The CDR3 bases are TGTGCCATCAGTCGTCCCGGGACAGGGGGGGTTTCTGGAAACACCATATATTTT.

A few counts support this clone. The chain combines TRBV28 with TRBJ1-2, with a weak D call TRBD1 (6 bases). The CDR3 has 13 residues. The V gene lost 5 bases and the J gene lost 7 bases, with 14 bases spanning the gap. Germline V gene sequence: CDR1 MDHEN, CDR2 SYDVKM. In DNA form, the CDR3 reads TGTGCCAGCAGTCCCCGACAGGTTGGTGGCTACACCTTC. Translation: CASSPRQVGGYTF.

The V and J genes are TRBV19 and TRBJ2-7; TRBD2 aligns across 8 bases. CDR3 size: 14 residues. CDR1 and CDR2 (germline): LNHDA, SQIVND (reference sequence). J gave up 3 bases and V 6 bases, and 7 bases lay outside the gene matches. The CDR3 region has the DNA TGTGCCAGTAGCCCCGGGAGGGGCCGCTACGAGCAGTACGTC. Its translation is CASSPGRGRYEQYV.

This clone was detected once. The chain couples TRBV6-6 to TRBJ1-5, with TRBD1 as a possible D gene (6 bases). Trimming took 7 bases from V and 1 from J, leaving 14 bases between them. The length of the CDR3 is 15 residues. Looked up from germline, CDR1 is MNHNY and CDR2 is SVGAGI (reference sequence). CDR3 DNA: TGTGCCAGCACGGTAACAGGGCAGAGCAATCAGCCCCAGCATTTT. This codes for CASTVTGQSNQPQHF.

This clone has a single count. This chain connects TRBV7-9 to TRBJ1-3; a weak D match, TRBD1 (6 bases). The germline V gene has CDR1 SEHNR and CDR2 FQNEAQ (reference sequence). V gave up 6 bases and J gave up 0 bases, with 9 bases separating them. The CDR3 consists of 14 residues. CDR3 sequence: CASSIQGSGNTIYF. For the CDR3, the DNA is TGTGCCAGCAGTATACAGGGCTCTGGAAACACCATATATTTT. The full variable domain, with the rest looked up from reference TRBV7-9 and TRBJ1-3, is DTGVSQNPRHKITKRGQNVTFRCDPISEHNRLYWYRQTLGQGPEFLTYFQNEAQLEKSRLLSDRFSAERPKGSFSTLEIQRTEQGDSAMYLCASSIQGSGNTIYFGEGSWLTVV.

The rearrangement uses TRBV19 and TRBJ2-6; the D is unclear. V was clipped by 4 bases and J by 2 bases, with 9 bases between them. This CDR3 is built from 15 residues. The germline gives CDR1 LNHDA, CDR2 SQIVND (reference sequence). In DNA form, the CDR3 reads TGTGCCAGTAGTACCTTAGTACCTGGGGCCAACGTCCTGACTTTC. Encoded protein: CASSTLVPGANVLTF.

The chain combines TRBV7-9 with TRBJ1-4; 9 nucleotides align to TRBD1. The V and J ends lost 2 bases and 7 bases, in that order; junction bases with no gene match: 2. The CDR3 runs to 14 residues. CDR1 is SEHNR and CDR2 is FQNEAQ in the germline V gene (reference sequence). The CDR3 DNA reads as TGTGCCAGCAGCTTAAAACAGGGGGCTGAAAAACTGTTTTTT. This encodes CASSLKQGAEKLFF. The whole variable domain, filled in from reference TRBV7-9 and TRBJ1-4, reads DTGVSQNPRHKITKRGQNVTFRCDPISEHNRLYWYRQTLGQGPEFLTYFQNEAQLEKSRLLSDRFSAERPKGSFSTLEIQRTEQGDSAMYLCASSLKQGAEKLFFGSGTQLSVL.

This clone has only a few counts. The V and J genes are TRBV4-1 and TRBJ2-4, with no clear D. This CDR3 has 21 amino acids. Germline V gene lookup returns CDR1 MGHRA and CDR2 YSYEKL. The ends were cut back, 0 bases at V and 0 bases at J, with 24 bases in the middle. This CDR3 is CASSQEPNQPRQVLAKNIQYF. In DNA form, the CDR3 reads TGCGCCAGCAGCCAAGAGCCAAACCAACCACGGCAGGTCCTAGCCAAAAACATTCAGTACTTC.

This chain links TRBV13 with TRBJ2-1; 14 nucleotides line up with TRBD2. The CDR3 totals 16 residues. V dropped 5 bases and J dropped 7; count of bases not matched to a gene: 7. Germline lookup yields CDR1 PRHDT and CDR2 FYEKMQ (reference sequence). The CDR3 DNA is TGTGCCAGCAGCCCGACTAGCGGGGGGGCCATAAATGAGCAGTTCTTC. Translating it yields CASSPTSGGAINEQFF. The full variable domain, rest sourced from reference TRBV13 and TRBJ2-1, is AAGVIQSPRHLIKEKRETATLKCYPIPRHDTVYWYQQGPGQDPQFLISFYEKMQSDKGSIPDRFSAQQFSDYHSELNMSSLELGDSALYFCASSPTSGGAINEQFFGPGTRLTVL.

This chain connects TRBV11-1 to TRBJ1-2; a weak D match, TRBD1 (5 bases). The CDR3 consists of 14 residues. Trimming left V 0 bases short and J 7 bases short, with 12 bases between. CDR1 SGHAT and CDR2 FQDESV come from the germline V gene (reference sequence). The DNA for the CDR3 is TGTGCCAGCAGCTTAGCCCGGGGGTCGGCTGGCTACACCTTC. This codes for CASSLARGSAGYTF.

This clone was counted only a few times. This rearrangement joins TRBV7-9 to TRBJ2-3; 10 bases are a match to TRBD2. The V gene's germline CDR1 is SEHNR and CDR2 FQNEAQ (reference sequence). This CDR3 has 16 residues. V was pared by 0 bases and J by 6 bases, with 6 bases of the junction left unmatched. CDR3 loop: CASSLALAGEGDTQYF. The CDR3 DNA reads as TGTGCCAGCAGCTTAGCCCTAGCGGGGGAGGGGGATACGCAGTATTTT.

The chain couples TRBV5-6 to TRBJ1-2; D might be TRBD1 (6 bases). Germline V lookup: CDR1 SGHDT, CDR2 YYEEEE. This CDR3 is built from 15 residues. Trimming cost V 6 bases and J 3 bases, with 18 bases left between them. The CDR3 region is CASILNRQAHYGYTF. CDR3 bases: TGTGCCAGCATCTTAAACCGACAGGCCCACTATGGCTACACCTTC.

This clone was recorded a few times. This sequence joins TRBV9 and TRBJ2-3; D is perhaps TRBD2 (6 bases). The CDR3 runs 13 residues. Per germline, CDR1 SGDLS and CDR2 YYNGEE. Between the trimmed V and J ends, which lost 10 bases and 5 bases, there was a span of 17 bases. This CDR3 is CAGGGSVGDTQYF. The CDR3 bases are TGTGCCGGAGGAGGGTCGGTAGGAGATACGCAGTATTTT.

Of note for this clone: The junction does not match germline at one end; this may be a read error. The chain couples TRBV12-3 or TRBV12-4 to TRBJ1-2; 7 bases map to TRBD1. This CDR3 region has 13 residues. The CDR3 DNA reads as TGTGCCAGCAGCGACCTCCAGGACAGGCGTCTTAAGTTC. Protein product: CASSDLQDRRLKF.

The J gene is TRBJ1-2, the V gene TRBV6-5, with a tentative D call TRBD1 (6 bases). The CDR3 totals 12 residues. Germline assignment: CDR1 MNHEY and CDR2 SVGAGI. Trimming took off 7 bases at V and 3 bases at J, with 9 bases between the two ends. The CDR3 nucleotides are TGTGCCAGCAAGGACAGCCACTATGGCTACACCTTC. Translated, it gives CASKDSHYGYTF.

The CDR3 DNA is TGTGCCAGTAACGCGGGGAAGCGGGGTGGCGAGCAGTACTTC. Translation: CASNAGKRGGEQYF. The rearrangement uses TRBV19 and TRBJ2-7; 7 bases align to TRBD2. J gave up 6 bases and V 7 bases, and 12 bases lay outside the gene matches. The CDR3 consists of 14 residues. Germline lookup yields CDR1 LNHDA and CDR2 SQIVND (reference sequence).

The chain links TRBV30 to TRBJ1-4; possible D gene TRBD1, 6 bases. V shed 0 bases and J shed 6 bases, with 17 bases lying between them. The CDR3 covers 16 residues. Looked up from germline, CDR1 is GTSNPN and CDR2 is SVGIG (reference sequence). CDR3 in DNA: TGTGCCTGGAGTGTGAATTACCGGGACACCGATGAAAAACTGTTTTTT. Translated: CAWSVNYRDTDEKLFF.

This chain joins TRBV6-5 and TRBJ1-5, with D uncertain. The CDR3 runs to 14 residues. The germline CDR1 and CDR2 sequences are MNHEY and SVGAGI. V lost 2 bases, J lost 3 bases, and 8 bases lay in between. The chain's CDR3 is CASSYNPVNQPQHF. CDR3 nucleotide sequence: TGTGCCAGCAGTTACAATCCGGTCAATCAGCCCCAGCATTTT.

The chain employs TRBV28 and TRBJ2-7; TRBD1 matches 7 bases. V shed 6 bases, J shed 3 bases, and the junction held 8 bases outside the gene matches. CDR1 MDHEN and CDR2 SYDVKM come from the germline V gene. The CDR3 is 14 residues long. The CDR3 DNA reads TGTGCCAGCAGCCTAAGAGGGGGCGGCTACGAGCAGTACTTC. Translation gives CASSLRGGGYEQYF.

For the CDR3, the DNA is TGTGCCTTAGCTAGCGGGGGGGAAGAGACCCAGTACTTC. It encodes CALASGGEETQYF. The chain combines TRBV5-4 with TRBJ2-5; 12 bases fit TRBD2. Germline values: CDR1 SGHNT, CDR2 YYREEE (reference sequence). Trimming cost V 10 bases and J 3 bases; bases outside gene matches: 4. The CDR3 sequence is 13 residues long.

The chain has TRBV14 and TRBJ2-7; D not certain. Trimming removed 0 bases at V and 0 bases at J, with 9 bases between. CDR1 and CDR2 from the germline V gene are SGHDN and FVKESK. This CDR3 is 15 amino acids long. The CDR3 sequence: CASSQDLWPSYEQYF. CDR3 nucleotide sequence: TGTGCCAGCAGCCAAGATCTTTGGCCCTCCTACGAGCAGTACTTC.

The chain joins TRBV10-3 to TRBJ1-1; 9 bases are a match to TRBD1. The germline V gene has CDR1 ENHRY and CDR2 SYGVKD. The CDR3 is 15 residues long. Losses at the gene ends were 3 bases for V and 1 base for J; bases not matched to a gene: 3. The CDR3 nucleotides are TGTGCCATCAGTGACCCGACAGGGGGGAACACTGAAGCTTTCTTT. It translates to CAISDPTGGNTEAFF.

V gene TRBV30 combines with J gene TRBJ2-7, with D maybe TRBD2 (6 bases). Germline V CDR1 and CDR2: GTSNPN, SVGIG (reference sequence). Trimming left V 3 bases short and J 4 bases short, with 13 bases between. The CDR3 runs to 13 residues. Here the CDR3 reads CAWSAGMLYEQYF. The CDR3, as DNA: TGTGCCTGGAGCGCGGGGATGCTTTACGAGCAGTACTTC. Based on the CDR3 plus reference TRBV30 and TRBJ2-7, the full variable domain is SQTIHQWPATLVQPVGSPLSLECTVEGTSNPNLYWYRQAAGRGLQLLFYSVGIGQISSEVPQNLSASRPQDRQFILSSKKLLLSDSGFYLCAWSAGMLYEQYFGPGTRLTVT.

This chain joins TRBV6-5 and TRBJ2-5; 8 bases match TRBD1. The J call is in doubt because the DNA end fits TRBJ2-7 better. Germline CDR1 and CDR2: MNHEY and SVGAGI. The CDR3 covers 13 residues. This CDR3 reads CASTPTGVYEQYF. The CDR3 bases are TGTGCCAGCACCCCGACAGGGGTCTACGAGCAGTACTTC.

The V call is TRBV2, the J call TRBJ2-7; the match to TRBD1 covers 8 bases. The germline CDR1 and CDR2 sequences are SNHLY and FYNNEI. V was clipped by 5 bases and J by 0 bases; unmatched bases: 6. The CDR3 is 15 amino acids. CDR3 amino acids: CASSLDRGTSYEQYF. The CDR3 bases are TGTGCCAGCAGTCTTGACAGGGGAACCTCCTACGAGCAGTACTTC.

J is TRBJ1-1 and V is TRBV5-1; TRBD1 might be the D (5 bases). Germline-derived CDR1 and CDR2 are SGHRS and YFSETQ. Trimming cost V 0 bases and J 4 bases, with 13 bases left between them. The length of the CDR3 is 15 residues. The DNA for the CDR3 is TGCGCCAGCAGCTTGGTCGCAGGCGGGGGCACTGAAGCTTTCTTT. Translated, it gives CASSLVAGGGTEAFF.

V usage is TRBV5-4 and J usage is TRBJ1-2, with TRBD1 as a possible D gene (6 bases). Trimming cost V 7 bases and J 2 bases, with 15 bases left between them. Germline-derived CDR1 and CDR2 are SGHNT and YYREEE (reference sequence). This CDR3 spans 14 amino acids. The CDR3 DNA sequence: TGTGCCAGCGGACCGGGACACTTCAACTATGGCTACACCTTC. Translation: CASGPGHFNYGYTF.

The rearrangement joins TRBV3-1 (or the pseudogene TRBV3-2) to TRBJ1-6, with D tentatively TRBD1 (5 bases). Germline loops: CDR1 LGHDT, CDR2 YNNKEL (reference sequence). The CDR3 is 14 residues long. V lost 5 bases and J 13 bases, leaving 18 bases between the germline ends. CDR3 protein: CASSFGTAIPPLHF. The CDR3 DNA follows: TGTGCCAGCAGCTTCGGGACTGCCATTCCTCCCCTCCACTTT.

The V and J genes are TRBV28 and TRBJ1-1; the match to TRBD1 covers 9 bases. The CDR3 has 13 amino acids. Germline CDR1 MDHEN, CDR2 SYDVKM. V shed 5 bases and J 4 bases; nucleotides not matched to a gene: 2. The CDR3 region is CASSEDRGTEAFF. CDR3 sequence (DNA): TGTGCCAGCAGTGAGGACAGGGGCACTGAAGCTTTCTTT.